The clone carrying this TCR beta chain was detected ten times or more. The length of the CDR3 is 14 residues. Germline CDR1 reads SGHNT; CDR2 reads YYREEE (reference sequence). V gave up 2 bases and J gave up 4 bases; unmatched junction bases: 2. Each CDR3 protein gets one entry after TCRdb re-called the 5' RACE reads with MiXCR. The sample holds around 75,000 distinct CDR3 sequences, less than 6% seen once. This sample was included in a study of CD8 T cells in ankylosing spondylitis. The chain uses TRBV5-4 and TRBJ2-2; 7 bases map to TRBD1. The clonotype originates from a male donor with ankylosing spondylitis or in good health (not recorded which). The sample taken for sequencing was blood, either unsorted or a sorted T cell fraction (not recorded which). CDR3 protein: CASSLGTVTGELFF. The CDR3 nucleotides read TGTGCCAGCAGCTTAGGGACAGTCACCGGGGAGCTGTTTTTT.